The 20 T cell receptor beta chains below all came from one sample that was sequenced in a study of control samples from healthy donors and cancer patients. Method: immunoSEQ multiplex PCR; TCRdb's copy keeps in-frame clones and lacks some. This table holds tens of thousands of clones, around 90% found once. Source material: PBMCs. These receptors all come from a woman aged 45-65 years with colorectal cancer.

This clone occurred a few times. The chain has TRBV7-9 and TRBJ1-2; weak D call: TRBD1 (5 bases). V dropped 5 bases and J dropped 12 bases, with 16 bases sitting between them. This CDR3 region has 12 residues. The germline V gene encodes CDR1 SEHNR and CDR2 FQNEAQ (reference sequence). CDR3 coding DNA: TGTGCCAGCAGCCCCTACGGGAGGGGCCACACCTTC. Its protein product is CASSPYGRGHTF.

The gene calls are TRBV7-8 and TRBJ2-7; 7 bases agree with TRBD1. Germline V gene lookup returns CDR1 SGHVS and CDR2 FQNEAQ. CDR3 length: 14 amino acids. V was pared by 10 bases and J by 4 bases, with 13 bases of the junction left unmatched. The CDR3 sequence is CANPQGQNRYEQYV. CDR3 in DNA: TGTGCCAACCCACAGGGGCAGAATCGGTACGAGCAGTACGTC.

The V gene is TRBV7-9, the J gene TRBJ2-5; D uncertain. With 3 bases removed from V and 1 base from J, the gap between germline ends came to 9 bases. This CDR3 is built from 14 residues. Germline V gene sequence: CDR1 SEHNR, CDR2 FQNEAQ (reference sequence). CDR3 in amino acids: CASSLGGVQETQYF. The CDR3, as DNA: TGTGCCAGCAGCTTGGGTGGGGTCCAAGAGACCCAGTACTTC.

The CDR3 nucleotides read TGTGCCAGCAGTTTTGACCCGGGCACTGAAGCTTTCTTT. Amino acids: CASSFDPGTEAFF. This chain joins TRBV12-3 or TRBV12-4 and TRBJ1-1; no clear D. Trimming took off 3 bases at V and 4 bases at J, with 9 bases between the two ends. The CDR3 length is 13 residues.

The gene calls are TRBV19 and TRBJ2-5; 9 bases are a match to TRBD1. CDR3 size: 15 residues. V shed 5 bases and J 2 bases; nucleotides not matched to a gene: 6. Germline-derived CDR1 and CDR2 are LNHDA and SQIVND (reference sequence). The CDR3 loop is CASSPLQGAQETQYF. The DNA for the CDR3 is TGTGCCAGTAGTCCTTTACAGGGGGCGCAAGAGACCCAGTACTTC.

The V and J genes are TRBV28 and TRBJ2-7; D remains ambiguous. CDR3 size: 13 residues. Germline lookup yields CDR1 MDHEN and CDR2 SYDVKM. V lost 7 bases to trimming and J lost 1 base, with 11 bases between them. For the CDR3, the DNA is TGTGCCAGCACCCGATCCGGGTCCTACGAGCAGTACGTC. Amino acids: CASTRSGSYEQYV.

The chain employs TRBV7-8 and TRBJ1-1, with D maybe TRBD1 (5 bases). Trimming pared 5 bases from V and 8 bases from J, leaving 18 bases between. Germline loops: CDR1 SGHVS, CDR2 FQNEAQ. CDR3 length: 14 residues. Here the CDR3 reads CASSPRDSIREAFF. DNA for the CDR3: TGTGCCAGCAGCCCCCGGGACTCAATTCGCGAAGCTTTCTTT.

This rearrangement joins TRBV29-1 to TRBJ1-1; perhaps TRBD1 as D (5 bases). CDR1 SQVTM and CDR2 ANQGSEA come from the germline V gene. Between the trimmed V and J ends, which lost 6 bases and 7 bases, there was a span of 18 bases. This CDR3 is built from 13 residues. The CDR3 sequence is CSVRGRPNGEAFF. CDR3 coding DNA: TGCAGCGTAAGGGGACGACCGAACGGTGAAGCTTTCTTT.

This clone was counted once. This rearrangement joins TRBV15 to TRBJ2-1, with D possibly being TRBD1 or TRBD2 (5 bases each). V lost 4 bases and J lost 0, with 7 bases in between. The CDR3 consists of 14 residues. Per the germline V gene, CDR1 is LNHNV and CDR2 is YYDKDF (reference sequence). CDR3 residues: CATSKGSSYNEQFF. In DNA, the CDR3 is TGTGCCACCAGCAAGGGGAGCTCCTACAATGAGCAGTTCTTC. Together with reference TRBV15 and TRBJ2-1, the CDR3 gives the full variable domain: DAMVIQNPRYQVTQFGKPVTLSCSQTLNHNVMYWYQQKSSQAPKLLFHYYDKDFNNEADTPDNFQSRRPNTSFCFLDIRSPGLGDTAMYLCATSKGSSYNEQFFGPGTRLTVL.

This clone was seen only once. This chain's CDR3 is CASSLAPTGGNYGYTF. In nucleotides, the CDR3 is TGTGCCAGCAGCTTGGCCCCGACAGGGGGTAACTATGGCTACACCTTC. The V call is TRBV5-5, the J call TRBJ1-2, with 9 bases lining up with TRBD1. With V trimmed by 0 bases and J by 1 base, 4 bases remained unmatched. The germline CDR1 and CDR2 sequences are SGHKS and YYEKEE (reference sequence). This CDR3 region has 16 residues.

The chain recombines TRBV19 with TRBJ2-4, with D perhaps TRBD2 (5 bases). The germline V and J ends were trimmed by 3 bases and 9 bases, with 12 bases remaining between them. Germline V gives CDR1 LNHDA, CDR2 SQIVND (reference sequence). This CDR3 region has 13 residues. In DNA form, the CDR3 reads TGTGCCAGTAGTATCTCCGGGGATTCCATTCAGTACTTC. It is translated as CASSISGDSIQYF.

The rearrangement uses TRBV27 and TRBJ1-6; D gene unclear. The CDR3 is 13 residues long. The V and J ends lost 5 bases and 2 bases respectively, with 4 bases between them. Germline values: CDR1 MNHEY, CDR2 SMNVEV (reference sequence). The CDR3 here is CASSTTYNSPLHF. The CDR3 DNA is TGTGCCAGCAGTACCACCTATAATTCACCCCTCCACTTT.

The chain has TRBV10-2 and TRBJ2-7, with D maybe TRBD2 (6 bases). V lost 7 bases to trimming and J lost 4 bases, with 14 bases between them. CDR1 is WSHSY, CDR2 SAAADI, per germline. The CDR3 runs to 13 residues. CDR3 protein: CASTHTGGYEQYV. DNA of the CDR3: TGCGCCAGCACCCACACAGGAGGGTACGAGCAGTACGTC.

This clone was recorded once. This sequence joins TRBV7-9 and TRBJ1-2; D unresolved. Germline CDR1 reads SEHNR; CDR2 reads FQNEAQ (reference sequence). The CDR3 contains 19 residues. V lost 3 bases and J 4 bases, leaving 27 bases between the germline ends. CDR3 sequence (DNA): TGTGCCAGCAGCTTGGTTTCAGGAGTCGCAGGCCTATTTACCTATGGCTACACCTTC. It is translated as CASSLVSGVAGLFTYGYTF.

The V gene is TRBV4-3, the J gene TRBJ1-2; D perhaps matches TRBD1 (5 bases). This CDR3 spans 15 amino acids. V lost 1 base to trimming and J lost 2 bases, with 11 bases between them. In germline, CDR1 is LGHNA, CDR2 YSLEER. For the CDR3, the DNA is TGCGCCAGCAGCCAAGGGGACCGGGCAAACTATGGCTACACCTTC. Its translation: CASSQGDRANYGYTF.

The V call is TRBV11-3, the J call TRBJ2-5, with D possibly matching TRBD1 (5 bases). CDR1 is SGHNT, CDR2 YENEEA, per germline. The ends were cut back, 7 bases at V and 2 bases at J, with 14 bases in the middle. The CDR3 is made up of 14 amino acids. The CDR3 DNA reads as TGTGCCAGCAACCCGACCTACAGGCAAGAGACCCAGTACTTC. This gives the protein CASNPTYRQETQYF. The full variable domain, its missing parts supplied by reference TRBV11-3 and TRBJ2-5, is EAGVVQSPRYKIIEKKQPVAFWCNPISGHNTLYWYLQNLGQGPELLIRYENEEAVDDSQLPKDRFSAERLKGVDSTLKIQPAELGDSAVYLCASNPTYRQETQYFGPGTRLLVL.

The chain carries TRBV7-2 and TRBJ2-3; no reliable D call. The germline V and J ends were trimmed by 4 bases and 6 bases, with 11 bases remaining between them. CDR3 length: 13 amino acids. The germline V gene has CDR1 SGHTA and CDR2 FQGNSA. The CDR3 DNA sequence: TGTGCCAGCAGCTCAAACCCCGGTGATACGCAGTATTTT. This sequence encodes CASSSNPGDTQYF.

The gene calls are TRBV14 and TRBJ1-1, with no clear D. The CDR3 totals 14 residues. The V end was cut by 5 bases, the J end by 3 bases, with 13 bases between. Germline CDR1 is SGHDN and CDR2 is FVKESK. CDR3 bases: TGTGCCAGCAGCGGGTCGGCATGGGACACTGAAGCTTTCTTT. Protein product: CASSGSAWDTEAFF.

The V and J genes are TRBV5-5 and TRBJ2-1; 11 bases align to TRBD2. Germline V gene lookup returns CDR1 SGHKS and CDR2 YYEKEE (reference sequence). The J segment lost 8 bases and the V segment lost 0 bases, leaving 7 bases of the junction unmatched. The CDR3 extends over 16 amino acids. CDR3 coding DNA: TGTGCCAGCAGCTTGGGGCTAGCGGGGGGTCACGATGAGCAGTTCTTC. Its protein is CASSLGLAGGHDEQFF.

This chain joins TRBV9 and TRBJ1-1; D gene uncertain. Trimming removed 4 bases at V and 0 bases at J, with 13 bases between. CDR3 size: 15 residues. Germline V gene lookup returns CDR1 SGDLS and CDR2 YYNGEE. CDR3 DNA: TGTGCCAGCAGCTCCTCAACCCTCATGAACACTGAAGCTTTCTTT. Translating it yields CASSSSTLMNTEAFF.